This TCR beta chain is drawn from a study of blood T cell repertoires in COVID-19. Clones were sequenced by immunoSEQ multiplex PCR, and TCRdb holds only the in-frame ones, with some missing. The table records approximately 110,000 clones, 75% to 90% of them present only once. The germline V gene encodes CDR1 MNHEY and CDR2 SMNVEV (reference sequence). Unmatched junction bases numbered 17, after V lost 6 bases and J lost 15 bases. The CDR3 is made up of 15 amino acids. This chain joins TRBV27 and TRBJ2-1, with TRBD2 identical over 10 bases. The sample comprised peripheral blood. This sequence was found in a woman older than 75 with COVID-19, enrolled during active disease. The DNA of the CDR3 is TGTGCCAGCAGAGTTACGACTAGCGGGTATAATGCCCCGTTCTTC. This sequence encodes CASRVTTSGYNAPFF.